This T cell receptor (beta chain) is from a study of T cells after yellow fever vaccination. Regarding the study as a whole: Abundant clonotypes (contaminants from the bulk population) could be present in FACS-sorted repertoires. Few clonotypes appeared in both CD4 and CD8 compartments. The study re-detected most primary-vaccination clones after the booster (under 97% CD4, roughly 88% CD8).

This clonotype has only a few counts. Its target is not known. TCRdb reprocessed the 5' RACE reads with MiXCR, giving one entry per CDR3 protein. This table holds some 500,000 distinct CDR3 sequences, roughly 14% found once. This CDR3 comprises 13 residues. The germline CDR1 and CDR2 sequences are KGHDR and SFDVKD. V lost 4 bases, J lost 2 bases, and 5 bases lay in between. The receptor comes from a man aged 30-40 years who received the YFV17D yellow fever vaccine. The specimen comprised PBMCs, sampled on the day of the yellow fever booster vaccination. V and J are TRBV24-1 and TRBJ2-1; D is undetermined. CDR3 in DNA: TGTGCCACCAGTGAATCAGCCTACAATGAGCAGTTCTTC. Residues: CATSESAYNEQFF.